Listed below are T cell receptor beta chains from one sample, sequenced in a study of blood T cell repertoires in COVID-19. Generated by immunoSEQ multiplex PCR, the TCRdb table keeps only in-frame clones and is missing some. The table includes 110,000 or so clones, 85% detected once. The specimen was peripheral blood. The receptors shown here come from a human donor in a cohort sampled during active COVID-19. Both conserved end residues are part of each CDR3. A D gene is named only where the DNA matches it firmly. Part of the rows lack a size; the others show once, few, many or a class for expanded clones.

TRBJ2-1,TRBV7-9,once,NA,TGTGCCAGCAGCTTCATGGGGCGGGACCATGAGCAGTTCTTC,CASSFMGRDHEQFF
TRBJ1-1,TRBV6-5,NA,TRBD1,TGTGCCACCAACCCGGGACAGGGAGAAGCTTTCTTT,CATNPGQGEAFF
TRBJ1-1,TRBV6-2/TRBV6-3,NA,TRBD1,TGTGCCAGCAGTTACTACCCAGGGGGCCAAGCGGGAAACACTGAAGCTTTCTTT,CASSYYPGGQAGNTEAFF
TRBJ2-1,TRBV28,NA,TRBD2,TGTGCCAGCCTTCCCACCCTGGGGGGGGTAGGCAATGAGCAGTTCTTC,CASLPTLGGVGNEQFF
TRBJ1-6,TRBV28,NA,TRBD1,TGTGCCAGCAGAAATAAACCGGGACAGGGCTCCTATAATTCACCCCTCCACTTT,CASRNKPGQGSYNSPLHF
TRBJ2-4,TRBV2,NA,TRBD2,TGTGCCAGCAGTGAGTGGCGGGGGACCAAAAACATTCAGTACTTC,CASSEWRGTKNIQYF
TRBJ1-1,TRBV27,NA,NA,TGTGCCAGCAGTCCCCACGGATTAACAGGGTTAACTGAAGCTTTCTTT,CASSPHGLTGLTEAFF
TRBJ2-3,TRBV11-2,NA,TRBD2,TGTGCCAGCAGCTTAGATCTGACTAGCGGGGGGGCGGATACGCAGTATTTT,CASSLDLTSGGADTQYF
TRBJ2-6,TRBV19,NA,TRBD2,TGTGCCAGTAGTATCGGGGGGTATGGTGGGGCCAACGTCCTGACTTTC,CASSIGGYGGANVLTF
TRBJ1-2,TRBV25-1,NA,NA,TGTGCCAGCAGTAAAGACGGGGGGAACTATGGCTACACCTTC,CASSKDGGNYGYTF